What follows are 8 T cell receptor beta chains derived from one specimen sequenced in a study of blood T cell repertoires in COVID-19. Here immunoSEQ multiplex PCR was the method, and the copy in TCRdb shows in-frame clones only, minus some. Here the sample spans roughly 73,000 clones, roughly 70% being singletons. Sequencing used peripheral blood. Every receptor here comes from a man in his 70s with acute or convalescent COVID-19.

This clone was seen a single time. This specimen includes other DNA sequences encoding the same CDR3. This chain links TRBV3-1 (or the pseudogene TRBV3-2) with TRBJ2-2, with D possibly being TRBD2 (5 bases). The ends were cut back, 1 base at V and 6 bases at J, with 6 bases in the middle. Germline V lookup: CDR1 LGHDT, CDR2 YNNKEL (reference sequence). The CDR3 is 13 residues long. This CDR3 is CASSQAGSGELFF. Here the CDR3 DNA reads TGTGCCAGCAGCCAAGCGGGGTCCGGGGAGCTGTTTTTT.

The chain combines TRBV2 with TRBJ2-7; TRBD2 agrees at 10 bases. V was clipped by 7 bases and J by 6 bases; unmatched bases: 9. Germline CDR1 SNHLY, CDR2 FYNNEI. This CDR3 region has 14 residues. In DNA form, the CDR3 reads TGTGCCAGCACCGGGACTAGCGTCCTGTCCGAGCAGTACTTC. Amino acid sequence: CASTGTSVLSEQYF.

In DNA form, the CDR3 reads TGTGCCAGTAGGGGACAGGTGGCTAATTCACCCCTCCACTTT. This translates into CASRGQVANSPLHF. V gene TRBV19 combines with J gene TRBJ1-6; TRBD1 aligns across 8 bases. CDR3 length: 14 residues. Germline values: CDR1 LNHDA, CDR2 SQIVND (reference sequence). Trimming at V came to 6 bases and at J to 6 bases, leaving 4 bases not matched to a gene.

The chain joins TRBV5-8 to TRBJ1-2, with a weak D call TRBD1 (5 bases). CDR1 SGHTS and CDR2 YDEGEE come from the germline V gene. Deletions cut 2 bases from V and 6 bases from J, with 11 bases between. This CDR3 region has 13 residues. CDR3 residues: CASSLEAGDGYTF. CDR3 DNA sequence: TGTGCCAGCAGCTTAGAGGCGGGGGATGGCTACACCTTC.

This clone was counted a few times. This chain joins TRBV6-6 and TRBJ1-5, with D perhaps TRBD1 (5 bases). In germline, CDR1 is MNHNY, CDR2 SVGAGI (reference sequence). The CDR3 totals 14 residues. The V end lost 0 bases, the J end lost 6 bases, and 9 bases lay between the germline ends. CDR3 amino acids: CASSYSERGQPQHF. In nucleotides, the CDR3 is TGTGCCAGCAGTTACTCAGAAAGGGGTCAGCCCCAGCATTTT.

This clone occurred once. The chain is built from TRBV15 and TRBJ1-5; D unclear. Per germline, CDR1 LNHNV and CDR2 YYDKDF (reference sequence). The CDR3 runs to 15 residues. V lost 0 bases and J 7 bases, leaving 13 bases between the germline ends. In nucleotides, the CDR3 is TGTGCCACCAGCAGAGATATAGGCACCGGGCAGCCCCAGCATTTT. This codes for CATSRDIGTGQPQHF.

J is TRBJ1-2 and V is TRBV27; D is unresolved. The CDR3 extends over 11 amino acids. Trimming cost V 6 bases and J 5 bases, with 7 bases left between them. The germline CDR1 and CDR2 sequences are MNHEY and SMNVEV (reference sequence). The CDR3 reads CASRRDYGYTF. Written as DNA, the CDR3 is TGTGCCAGCAGACGGGATTATGGCTACACCTTC.

This chain links TRBV28 with TRBJ1-5; the match to TRBD1 covers 7 bases. The germline V gene has CDR1 MDHEN and CDR2 SYDVKM. Trimming took 5 bases from V and 4 from J; bases not matched to a gene: 5. This CDR3 comprises 14 residues. CDR3 in DNA: TGTGCCAGCAGTCTCGGGACAGCAAATCAGCCCCAGCATTTT. Translating gives CASSLGTANQPQHF. Variable domain in full (rest from reference TRBV28 and TRBJ1-5): DVKVTQSSRYLVKRTGEKVFLECVQDMDHENMFWYRQDPGLGLRLIYFSYDVKMKEKGDIPEGYSVSREKKERFSLILESASTNQTSMYLCASSLGTANQPQHFGDGTRLSIL.